A single sample gave rise to the 8 T cell receptor beta chains below, sequenced in a study of shared clonotypes between healthy human individuals. The method was immunoSEQ multiplex PCR; TCRdb's version includes in-frame clones alone and lacks a portion of them. The sample has about 1.1 million clones; 78% are singletons. Sequencing was carried out using memory CD4+ T cells from PBMCs. The subset: CD45RA-negative fraction. These receptors came from a man aged 18 to 29 in good health. Some clones in this sample may be carry-over from other donors' samples.

This chain connects TRBV27 to TRBJ2-1; 12 positions match TRBD2. With V trimmed by 5 bases and J by 1 base, 6 bases remained unmatched. The CDR3 is 17 residues long. The germline gives CDR1 MNHEY, CDR2 SMNVEV (reference sequence). The CDR3 reads CASSGSLAGGSYNEQFF. In DNA form, the CDR3 reads TGTGCCAGCAGTGGAAGTCTAGCGGGGGGGTCCTACAATGAGCAGTTCTTC.

The rearrangement joins TRBV5-4 to TRBJ2-1, with D perhaps matching TRBD1 or TRBD2 (5 bases each). Trimming cost V 4 bases and J 7 bases, with 15 bases left between them. Germline V gene lookup returns CDR1 SGHNT and CDR2 YYREEE (reference sequence). This CDR3 is built from 14 residues. CDR3 loop: CASSRGGFPNEQFF. CDR3 nucleotide sequence: TGTGCCAGCAGCCGGGGCGGGTTCCCAAATGAGCAGTTCTTC.

The chain couples TRBV27 to TRBJ2-7, with 9 bases matching TRBD1. The V and J ends lost 6 bases and 6 bases, in that order; junction bases with no gene match: 12. The CDR3 sequence is 15 residues long. Germline values: CDR1 MNHEY, CDR2 SMNVEV (reference sequence). The CDR3 nucleotides are TGTGCCAGCAGATCACCCGGGACAGGGTTTGGCGAGCAGTACTTC. Translating gives CASRSPGTGFGEQYF.

Only one count was recorded for this clone. The rearrangement links TRBV9 to TRBJ2-2, with 11 positions matching TRBD1. Germline assignment: CDR1 SGDLS and CDR2 YYNGEE. This CDR3 region has 16 residues. J was trimmed by 4 bases and V by 4 bases; bases with no gene match: 6. CDR3 protein: CASSPWTGGRTGELFF. Here the CDR3 DNA reads TGTGCCAGCAGCCCTTGGACAGGGGGCCGCACCGGGGAGCTGTTTTTT.

The chain is built from TRBV10-3 and TRBJ2-2; 7 bases line up with TRBD2. CDR3 size: 17 residues. The germline CDR1 and CDR2 sequences are ENHRY and SYGVKD. J was trimmed by 0 bases and V by 6 bases; bases with no gene match: 10. CDR3 region: CAIRRGLADSNTGELFF. CDR3 in DNA: TGTGCCATCAGAAGGGGCCTAGCGGACTCGAACACCGGGGAGCTGTTTTTT.

Only a few counts were recorded for this clone. The CDR3: CASSPRTSGSYEQFF. The CDR3 DNA sequence: TGTGCCAGCAGCCCCCGGACTAGCGGGAGCTATGAGCAGTTCTTC. The chain carries TRBV11-2 and TRBJ2-1, with 13 bases lining up with TRBD2. J gave up 8 bases and V 5 bases, and 6 bases lay outside the gene matches. The length of the CDR3 is 15 residues. The V gene's germline CDR1 is SGHAT and CDR2 FQNNGV.

Note on this clone: A much larger clone differs by one base, so this may be a read error. This sample includes further DNA sequences coding for the same CDR3. The chain employs TRBV7-9 and TRBJ1-1, with D possibly being TRBD1 (6 bases). Germline CDR1 is SEHNR and CDR2 is FQNEAQ (reference sequence). This CDR3 region has 13 residues. With 5 bases removed from V and 1 base from J, the gap between germline ends came to 8 bases. The chain's CDR3 is CASSTQGNTEAFF. CDR3 DNA: TGTGCCAGCAGCACACAGGGGAACACTGAAGCTTTCTTT.

This clone was seen once. The rearrangement links TRBV15 to TRBJ2-1; 9 bases line up with TRBD2. CDR1 is LNHNV, CDR2 YYDKDF, per germline (reference sequence). The CDR3 has 18 amino acids. With V trimmed by 5 bases and J by 7 bases, 18 bases remained unmatched. For the CDR3, the DNA is TGTGCCACCAGCGTCACGGGCGGGGGGGTTTTAAGGTCGAATGAGCAGTTCTTC. Amino acid sequence: CATSVTGGGVLRSNEQFF.